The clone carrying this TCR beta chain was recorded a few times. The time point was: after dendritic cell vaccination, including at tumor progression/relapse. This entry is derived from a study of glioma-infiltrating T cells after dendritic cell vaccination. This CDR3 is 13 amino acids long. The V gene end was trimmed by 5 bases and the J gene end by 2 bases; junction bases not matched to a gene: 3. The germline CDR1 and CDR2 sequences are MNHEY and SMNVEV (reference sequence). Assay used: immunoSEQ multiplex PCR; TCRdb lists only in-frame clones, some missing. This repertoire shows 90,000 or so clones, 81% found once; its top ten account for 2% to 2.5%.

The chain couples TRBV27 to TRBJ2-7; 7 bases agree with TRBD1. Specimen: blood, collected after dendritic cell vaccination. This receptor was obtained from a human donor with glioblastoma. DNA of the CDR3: TGTGCCAGCAGTCCGACAGGGCCCTACGAGCAGTACGTC. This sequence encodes CASSPTGPYEQYV.